The clone carrying this TCR beta chain was detected only a few times. TCRdb's table, derived via immunoSEQ multiplex PCR, lists solely in-frame clones and lacks some. The repertoire has over 9,500 clones, approximately 85% of them found once; the top ten carry more than 0.45%. The germline V gene encodes CDR1 SGDLS and CDR2 YYNGEE. The V and J ends lost 0 bases and 0 bases respectively, with 3 bases between them. There are 13 residues in the CDR3. This sample is part of a study of monozygotic twins with cystic fibrosis. This sequence originates from a man aged 18 to 30 with cystic fibrosis. The source material was blood. The V call is TRBV9, the J call TRBJ1-1; D is uncertain. CDR3 in amino acids: CASSVGMNTEAFF. In DNA, the CDR3 is TGTGCCAGCAGCGTAGGTATGAACACTGAAGCTTTCTTT.